The 18 T cell receptor beta chains reported below all come from one sample, sequenced in a study of siplizumab effects on memory and regulatory T cells. The table came from immunoSEQ multiplex PCR; TCRdb's copy has only in-frame clones and leaves some out. The table includes 100,000 to 110,000 clones, about 90% detected once. The sample consisted of CD4+ T cells sorted from blood. These receptors all come from a human donor in good health.

This chain links TRBV10-3 with TRBJ2-7, with a tentative D call TRBD1 (5 bases). Germline V gene data show CDR1 as ENHRY and CDR2 as SYGVKD. Trimming removed 3 bases at V and 0 bases at J, with 6 bases between. This CDR3 has 13 residues. The CDR3 loop is CAISDRASYEQYF. In DNA form, the CDR3 reads TGTGCCATCAGTGACAGGGCCTCCTACGAGCAGTACTTC.

The CDR3 loop is CASSPQQEANYGYTF. The CDR3 coding sequence is TGTGCCAGCTCACCACAACAGGAAGCAAACTATGGCTACACCTTC. This chain links TRBV18 with TRBJ1-2; D is possibly TRBD1 (5 bases). Germline V lookup: CDR1 KGHSH, CDR2 LQKENI. V gave up 1 base and J gave up 2 bases, with 11 bases separating them. This CDR3 is 15 amino acids long.

The chain recombines TRBV28 with TRBJ2-5; tentative D call: TRBD2 (6 bases). The DNA end lines up better with TRBJ2-7; the J call may be wrong. Per germline, CDR1 MDHEN and CDR2 SYDVKM. CDR3 size: 15 residues. The CDR3 DNA reads TGTGCCAGCAGTTCATCCGGGACTGGCTCCTACGAGCAGTACTTC. Amino acid sequence: CASSSSGTGSYEQYF.

The V gene is TRBV2, the J gene TRBJ2-1, with TRBD2 as a possible D gene (5 bases). Germline CDR1 reads SNHLY; CDR2 reads FYNNEI. This CDR3 is built from 14 residues. Trimming left V 5 bases short and J 2 bases short, with 10 bases between. CDR3: CASSRNGAYNEQFF. The CDR3 coding sequence is TGTGCCAGCAGTAGGAACGGGGCCTACAATGAGCAGTTCTTC.

This chain links TRBV5-5 with TRBJ2-1; D may correspond to TRBD1 or TRBD2 (5 bases each). There are 15 residues in the CDR3. CDR1 SGHKS and CDR2 YYEKEE come from the germline V gene (reference sequence). Trimming stripped 0 bases from V and 7 bases from J, with 14 bases between. CDR3 region: CASSLEGSSRNEQFF. In nucleotides, the CDR3 is TGTGCCAGCAGCTTGGAGGGGTCTAGCAGAAATGAGCAGTTCTTC. Looking up the rest from reference TRBV5-5 and TRBJ2-1 gives the full variable domain: DAGVTQSPTHLIKTRGQQVTLRCSPISGHKSVSWYQQVLGQGPQFIFQYYEKEERGRGNFPDRFSARQFPNYSSELNVNALLLGDSALYLCASSLEGSSRNEQFFGPGTRLTVL.

A single count supports this clone. The chain is built from TRBV5-5 and TRBJ1-6; TRBD1 matches 8 bases. J was trimmed by 1 base and V by 2 bases; bases with no gene match: 11. This CDR3 contains 19 residues. Germline V gene data show CDR1 as SGHKS and CDR2 as YYEKEE (reference sequence). In DNA form, the CDR3 reads TGTGCCAGCAGCTTTCGACAGGGGCAGGGTGTTTCCTATAATTCACCCCTCCACTTT. Translating gives CASSFRQGQGVSYNSPLHF.

This clone appeared once. The gene calls are TRBV2 and TRBJ2-2; 9 bases are a match to TRBD1. Germline values: CDR1 SNHLY, CDR2 FYNNEI. The CDR3 extends over 14 amino acids. The V gene end was trimmed by 2 bases and the J gene end by 6 bases; junction bases not matched to a gene: 1. The CDR3 sequence is CASSERTGAGELFF. The CDR3 DNA reads TGTGCCAGCAGTGAACGGACAGGGGCCGGGGAGCTGTTTTTT.

The V call is TRBV2, the J call TRBJ2-5; the D is unclear. The CDR3 sequence is 14 residues long. Germline loops: CDR1 SNHLY, CDR2 FYNNEI. Deletions cut 2 bases from V and 1 base from J, with 8 bases between. The CDR3 coding sequence is TGTGCCAGCAGTGAAATCTTCCGCCAAGAGACCCAGTACTTC. Protein sequence: CASSEIFRQETQYF.

This chain connects TRBV18 to TRBJ1-3, with a weak D call TRBD1 (5 bases). Trimming shortened V by 2 bases and J by 7 bases, and 15 bases separated the two germline ends. In germline, CDR1 is KGHSH, CDR2 LQKENI. The CDR3 has 15 amino acids. The DNA of the CDR3 is TGTGCCAGCTCACCATTCGCCCTCGAGGGGAACACCATATATTTT. Encoded protein: CASSPFALEGNTIYF. Complete variable domain (other parts from reference TRBV18 and TRBJ1-3): NAGVMQNPRHLVRRRGQEARLRCSPMKGHSHVYWYRQLPEEGLKFMVYLQKENIIDESGMPKERFSAEFPKEGPSILRIQQVVRGDSAAYFCASSPFALEGNTIYFGEGSWLTVV.

V is TRBV4-3 and J is TRBJ1-3; 11 nucleotides agree with TRBD1. The CDR3 contains 18 residues. CDR1 LGHNA and CDR2 YSLEER come from the germline V gene. Unmatched junction bases numbered 8, after V lost 1 base and J lost 3 bases. The CDR3 region is CASSQGVRTGGGGNTIYF. CDR3 DNA: TGCGCCAGCAGCCAAGGGGTCCGGACAGGGGGCGGTGGAAACACCATATATTTT.

The V gene is TRBV2, the J gene TRBJ1-1; tentative D call: TRBD1 (5 bases). The germline V gene has CDR1 SNHLY and CDR2 FYNNEI. V was pared by 6 bases and J by 2 bases, with 10 bases between. The CDR3 loop spans 13 amino acids. The CDR3 region has the DNA TGTGCCAGCAGGGGCGACAGAAACACTGAAGCTTTCTTT. Translated, it gives CASRGDRNTEAFF.

This chain links TRBV5-5 with TRBJ1-2, with 7 bases identical to TRBD1. Germline CDR1 is SGHKS and CDR2 is YYEKEE (reference sequence). This CDR3 has 15 residues. V shed 3 bases, J shed 0 bases, and the junction held 5 bases outside the gene matches. CDR3 in amino acids: CASSWGTATNYGYTF. The CDR3 nucleotides read TGTGCCAGCAGCTGGGGGACAGCTACTAACTATGGCTACACCTTC.

The rearrangement links TRBV30 to TRBJ2-5; 15 positions agree with TRBD2. Germline trimming cut 2 bases from V and 2 bases from J; bases unmatched to any gene: 3. The CDR3 spans 16 residues. The V gene's germline CDR1 is GTSNPN and CDR2 SVGIG (reference sequence). The CDR3 DNA sequence: TGTGCCTGGAGTTCCGGACTAGCGGGGGGGCAAGAGACCCAGTACTTC. The encoded protein is CAWSSGLAGGQETQYF.

The CDR3 sequence: CASSQVRGGRDRFKSGYTF. CDR3 in DNA: TGCGCCAGCAGCCAAGTAAGAGGGGGCAGGGACCGGTTTAAGTCTGGCTACACCTTC. The V and J genes are TRBV4-3 and TRBJ1-2, with TRBD1 matching 7 bases. The CDR3 contains 19 residues. Germline CDR1 and CDR2: LGHNA and YSLEER. Trimming at V came to 1 base and at J to 7 bases, leaving 21 bases not matched to a gene.

V gene TRBV2 combines with J gene TRBJ2-5; D may be TRBD1 or TRBD2 (5 bases each). V lost 1 base, J lost 2 bases, and 11 bases lay in between. Looked up from germline, CDR1 is SNHLY and CDR2 is FYNNEI. This CDR3 spans 15 amino acids. Here the CDR3 reads CASSEEGTGQETQYF. The CDR3, as DNA: TGTGCCAGCAGTGAAGAGGGGACGGGGCAAGAGACCCAGTACTTC.

This rearrangement joins TRBV5-1 to TRBJ2-7; D is unclear. Deletions cut 0 bases from V and 6 bases from J, with 7 bases between. This CDR3 has 12 residues. Germline V lookup: CDR1 SGHRS, CDR2 YFSETQ. DNA of the CDR3: TGCGCCAGCAGCTTGGCCGGCCGCGAGCAGTACTTC. Residues: CASSLAGREQYF.

V and J are TRBV28 and TRBJ2-7; D uncertain. The germline V gene has CDR1 MDHEN and CDR2 SYDVKM. The CDR3 covers 15 residues. V shed 4 bases and J shed 0 bases, with 13 bases lying between them. The CDR3 nucleotides read TGTGCCAGCAGTTCCGCCAGGCCCTTCTCCTACGAGCAGTACTTC. Residues: CASSSARPFSYEQYF.

The chain uses TRBV7-2 and TRBJ2-1; D is perhaps TRBD2 (6 bases). The CDR3 has 16 amino acids. V lost 1 base and J lost 4, with 14 bases in between. Germline assignment: CDR1 SGHTA and CDR2 FQGNSA. The CDR3 DNA reads as TGTGCCAGCAGCTTAGAGGCGGGGTGGGTTTACAATGAGCAGTTCTTC. Translated, it gives CASSLEAGWVYNEQFF.